This passage covers 25 T cell receptor beta chains from one sample sequenced in a study of blood T cell repertoires in COVID-19. TCRdb's table, derived via immunoSEQ multiplex PCR, lists solely in-frame clones and lacks some. This table holds about 200,000 clones, about 95% found once. The sequenced sample was peripheral blood. The receptors shown here come from a young man with COVID-19, enrolled during active disease.

V and J are TRBV18 and TRBJ2-7; 10 bases match TRBD1. The CDR3 consists of 14 residues. J gave up 2 bases and V 6 bases, and 4 bases lay outside the gene matches. CDR1 is KGHSH, CDR2 LQKENI, per germline. This CDR3 reads CASSNGQGAYEQYF. The DNA for the CDR3 is TGTGCCAGCTCGAATGGACAGGGGGCCTACGAGCAGTACTTC. Combining the CDR3 with reference TRBV18 and TRBJ2-7 gives the whole variable domain NAGVMQNPRHLVRRRGQEARLRCSPMKGHSHVYWYRQLPEEGLKFMVYLQKENIIDESGMPKERFSAEFPKEGPSILRIQQVVRGDSAAYFCASSNGQGAYEQYFGPGTRLTVT.

This clone occurred once. This chain links TRBV5-1 with TRBJ2-7; 9 bases are shared with TRBD2. This CDR3 spans 15 amino acids. V was pared by 4 bases and J by 3 bases, with 8 bases of the junction left unmatched. Germline V gene data show CDR1 as SGHRS and CDR2 as YFSETQ. The CDR3 here is CASSPMASGDYEQYF. CDR3 bases: TGCGCCAGCAGCCCTATGGCTAGCGGGGACTACGAGCAGTACTTC. Full variable domain (remainder filled in from reference TRBV5-1 and TRBJ2-7): KAGVTQTPRYLIKTRGQQVTLSCSPISGHRSVSWYQQTPGQGLQFLFEYFSETQRNKGNFPGRFSGRQFSNSRSEMNVSTLELGDSALYLCASSPMASGDYEQYFGPGTRLTVT.

The rearrangement joins TRBV15 to TRBJ2-5; TRBD2 matches at 8 bases. Per germline, CDR1 LNHNV and CDR2 YYDKDF (reference sequence). The CDR3 is 15 amino acids. V shed 6 bases, J shed 2 bases, and the junction held 8 bases outside the gene matches. CDR3 protein: CATRMALAGQETQYF. Here the CDR3 DNA reads TGTGCCACCAGGATGGCTCTAGCGGGTCAAGAGACCCAGTACTTC. Based on the CDR3 plus reference TRBV15 and TRBJ2-5, the full variable domain is DAMVIQNPRYQVTQFGKPVTLSCSQTLNHNVMYWYQQKSSQAPKLLFHYYDKDFNNEADTPDNFQSRRPNTSFCFLDIRSPGLGDTAMYLCATRMALAGQETQYFGPGTRLLVL.

The rearrangement joins TRBV12-5 to TRBJ2-7; D unresolved. The CDR3 length is 12 residues. Germline V gene sequence: CDR1 LGHNT, CDR2 FRNRAP. V was trimmed by 2 bases and J by 2 bases, leaving 4 bases between them. CDR3 DNA: TGTGCTAGTGGTTTGCAAACCTACGAGCAGTACTTC. It codes for CASGLQTYEQYF.

This sequence joins TRBV6-5 and TRBJ1-1, with no clear D. Germline V gives CDR1 MNHEY, CDR2 SVGAGI. V was clipped by 8 bases and J by 6 bases, with 19 bases between them. The CDR3 is made up of 14 amino acids. The CDR3 loop reads CASYAEGSVAEAFF. As DNA, the CDR3 is TGTGCCAGCTATGCAGAGGGTTCGGTGGCTGAAGCTTTCTTT.

The gene calls are TRBV21-1 and TRBJ1-5. TRBV21-1 is termed a pseudogene. The CDR3 has 12 residues. The CDR3 here is CAGSASDQPQHF. The CDR3 DNA reads TGTGCCGGAAGCGCGAGTGATCAGCCCCAGCATTTT.

In this sample, this clone turned up once. The V call is TRBV18, the J call TRBJ2-2, with TRBD1 identical over 8 bases. The CDR3 has 16 residues. Germline loops: CDR1 KGHSH, CDR2 LQKENI. J was trimmed by 2 bases and V by 3 bases; bases with no gene match: 5. The DNA for the CDR3 is TGTGCCAGCTCACCTCAGCAGGGGGCCAACACCGGGGAGCTGTTTTTT. As protein: CASSPQQGANTGELFF.

J is TRBJ1-1 and V is TRBV19; unclear D gene. The V end lost 4 bases, the J end lost 6 bases, and 9 bases lay between the germline ends. In germline, CDR1 is LNHDA, CDR2 SQIVND (reference sequence). The CDR3 spans 12 residues. CDR3 DNA: TGTGCCAGTAGTACCGGGTTCGCTGAAGCTTTCTTT. Protein: CASSTGFAEAFF. The full variable domain, completed using reference TRBV19 and TRBJ1-1, is DGGITQSPKYLFRKEGQNVTLSCEQNLNHDAMYWYRQDPGQGLRLIYYSQIVNDFQKGDIAEGYSVSREKKESFPLTVTSAQKNPTAFYLCASSTGFAEAFFGQGTRLTVV.

The chain carries TRBV7-2 and TRBJ1-2; D gene uncertain. Germline CDR1 reads SGHTA; CDR2 reads FQGNSA. The V end lost 4 bases, the J end lost 4 bases, and 7 bases lay between the germline ends. The CDR3 length is 12 residues. CDR3 bases: TGTGCCAGCAGCTCCACAGTCTATGGCTACACCTTC. It codes for CASSSTVYGYTF. Full variable domain (rest looked up from reference TRBV7-2 and TRBJ1-2): GAGVSQSPSNKVTEKGKDVELRCDPISGHTALYWYRQSLGQGLEFLIYFQGNSAPDKSGLPSDRFSAERTGGSVSTLTIQRTQQEDSAVYLCASSSTVYGYTFGSGTRLTVV.

The genes are TRBV3-1 (or the pseudogene TRBV3-2) and TRBJ1-6; TRBD1 aligns across 8 bases. V lost 7 bases, J lost 7 bases, and 3 bases stayed unmatched. The CDR3 consists of 13 residues. Germline CDR1 reads LGHDT; CDR2 reads YNNKEL (reference sequence). Written as DNA, the CDR3 is TGTGCCAGCAAACAGGGGGGGAATTCACCCCTCCACTTT. Translated: CASKQGGNSPLHF.

A note on this clone: This CDR3 is also generated by other DNA sequences in the sample. The CDR3 nucleotides are TGTGCCAGCAGTTACCTTGGAGGCTCTGGAAACACCATATATTTT. This sequence encodes CASSYLGGSGNTIYF. The chain carries TRBV6-5 and TRBJ1-3; D is unresolved. Trimming cost V 2 bases and J 0 bases, with 8 bases left between them. The germline V gene encodes CDR1 MNHEY and CDR2 SVGAGI. The CDR3 has 15 amino acids.

The CDR3 is CASSELNNSGNTIYF. Written as DNA, the CDR3 is TGTGCCAGCAGTGAGTTGAACAACTCTGGAAACACCATATATTTT. V usage is TRBV2 and J usage is TRBJ1-3; D call uncertain. The CDR3 length is 15 residues. Trimming removed 3 bases from V and 0 bases from J, with 9 bases in between. The germline CDR1 and CDR2 sequences are SNHLY and FYNNEI.

The V and J genes are TRBV9 and TRBJ1-6; D is possibly TRBD1 (5 bases). The CDR3 runs 16 residues. Germline lookup yields CDR1 SGDLS and CDR2 YYNGEE. Trimming left V 0 bases short and J 10 bases short, with 17 bases between. CDR3 nucleotide sequence: TGTGCCAGCAGCGTAGCGGAGGGTAGGGGCCGATCACCCCTCCACTTT. It yields the protein CASSVAEGRGRSPLHF.

The chain joins TRBV14 to TRBJ1-1; no clear D. The germline V gene has CDR1 SGHDN and CDR2 FVKESK. The CDR3 contains 15 residues. The germline V and J ends were trimmed by 4 bases and 4 bases, with 16 bases remaining between them. CDR3 protein: CASSPQMGEGTEAFF. For the CDR3, the DNA is TGTGCCAGCAGCCCCCAAATGGGCGAAGGCACTGAAGCTTTCTTT.

The chain joins TRBV19 to TRBJ2-3, with D possibly matching TRBD2 (6 bases). CDR3 size: 14 residues. Germline V gene data show CDR1 as LNHDA and CDR2 as SQIVND (reference sequence). V lost 6 bases and J lost 6, with 16 bases in between. CDR3 in amino acids: CASSSPDSGDTQYF. The DNA of the CDR3 is TGTGCCAGTAGCTCTCCCGACAGCGGGGATACGCAGTATTTT.

The chain is built from TRBV3-1 (or the pseudogene TRBV3-2) and TRBJ2-3, with D maybe TRBD2 (6 bases). Trimming cost V 2 bases and J 1 base, with 10 bases left between them. CDR1 LGHDT and CDR2 YNNKEL come from the germline V gene (reference sequence). This CDR3 is 15 amino acids long. CDR3 bases: TGTGCCAGCAGCCAACCTACGGGGGGCACAGATACGCAGTATTTT. Translated: CASSQPTGGTDTQYF.

This chain uses TRBV5-1 with TRBJ1-6; 8 nucleotides match TRBD1. The CDR3 extends over 18 amino acids. J gave up 7 bases and V 3 bases, and 15 bases lay outside the gene matches. Germline assignment: CDR1 SGHRS and CDR2 YFSETQ. Here the CDR3 DNA reads TGCGCCAGCAGCTCATCGTACAACAGGGGGATGTCAAATTCACCCCTCCACTTT. This sequence encodes CASSSSYNRGMSNSPLHF. Full variable domain (missing parts from reference TRBV5-1 and TRBJ1-6): KAGVTQTPRYLIKTRGQQVTLSCSPISGHRSVSWYQQTPGQGLQFLFEYFSETQRNKGNFPGRFSGRQFSNSRSEMNVSTLELGDSALYLCASSSSYNRGMSNSPLHFGNGTRLTVT.

The V gene is TRBV19, the J gene TRBJ1-4; TRBD1 aligns across 8 bases. The J segment lost 7 bases and the V segment lost 8 bases, leaving 6 bases of the junction unmatched. CDR3 length equals 13 residues. Germline V lookup: CDR1 LNHDA, CDR2 SQIVND (reference sequence). The CDR3 spells CASQGASGEKLFF. For the CDR3, the DNA is TGTGCCAGTCAGGGGGCCAGTGGTGAAAAACTGTTTTTT.

The V gene is TRBV18, the J gene TRBJ1-1, with D maybe TRBD1 (6 bases). Germline V gene data show CDR1 as KGHSH and CDR2 as LQKENI. V was trimmed by 3 bases and J by 3 bases, leaving 17 bases between them. CDR3 size: 16 residues. DNA of the CDR3: TGTGCCAGCTCACCTCCCATTGGGGGCCCTTACACTGAAGCTTTCTTT. Its translation is CASSPPIGGPYTEAFF.

The rearrangement links TRBV19 to TRBJ2-3; D unclear. Trimming shortened V by 4 bases and J by 8 bases, and 19 bases separated the two germline ends. CDR3 length equals 15 residues. The germline CDR1 and CDR2 sequences are LNHDA and SQIVND (reference sequence). The CDR3 protein is CASSNRQAYISTQYF. In DNA, the CDR3 is TGTGCCAGTAGTAACCGGCAGGCTTATATTAGTACGCAGTATTTT. The variable domain in full, with the rest retrieved from reference TRBV19 and TRBJ2-3, is DGGITQSPKYLFRKEGQNVTLSCEQNLNHDAMYWYRQDPGQGLRLIYYSQIVNDFQKGDIAEGYSVSREKKESFPLTVTSAQKNPTAFYLCASSNRQAYISTQYFGPGTRLTVL.

The chain carries TRBV6-5 and TRBJ2-5, with D tentatively TRBD2 (6 bases). The CDR3 covers 14 residues. The germline CDR1 and CDR2 sequences are MNHEY and SVGAGI. V was cut by 6 bases and J by 7 bases, with 18 bases left in between. The CDR3 DNA reads as TGTGCCAGCAGGCCCACGGGGGTGCGTGGGACCCAGTACTTC. It encodes CASRPTGVRGTQYF.

V gene TRBV15 combines with J gene TRBJ2-1; 9 nucleotides agree with TRBD1. Per the germline V gene, CDR1 is LNHNV and CDR2 is YYDKDF (reference sequence). This CDR3 has 14 residues. Losses at the gene ends were 1 base for V and 7 bases for J; bases not matched to a gene: 2. The CDR3 here is CATSRGDRENEQFF. CDR3 DNA sequence: TGTGCCACCAGCAGAGGGGACAGGGAGAATGAGCAGTTCTTC.

The chain carries TRBV2 and TRBJ1-1, with 9 positions matching TRBD1. V gave up 6 bases and J gave up 4 bases; unmatched junction bases: 9. The CDR3 is 15 amino acids. The germline V gene encodes CDR1 SNHLY and CDR2 FYNNEI. The CDR3, as DNA: TGTGCCAGCAGCCTTGGGACAGGGCGAGTCACTGAAGCTTTCTTT. Protein: CASSLGTGRVTEAFF.

The chain uses TRBV2 and TRBJ1-2; 9 bases are a match to TRBD1. V shed 2 bases and J 6 bases; nucleotides not matched to a gene: 4. CDR1 is SNHLY and CDR2 is FYNNEI in the germline V gene. This CDR3 is built from 14 residues. CDR3 residues: CASSELQGAHGYTF. In DNA, the CDR3 is TGTGCCAGCAGTGAACTACAGGGGGCGCATGGCTACACCTTC.

J is TRBJ1-4 and V is TRBV18, with TRBD1 as a possible D gene (6 bases). The germline gives CDR1 KGHSH, CDR2 LQKENI. Deletions cut 9 bases from V and 6 bases from J, with 20 bases between. The CDR3 totals 15 residues. CDR3 nucleotides: TGTGCCAGTTCCCAAAGCCAGGGGTCCTATGAAAAACTGTTTTTT. This translates into CASSQSQGSYEKLFF.